The 30 T cell receptor beta chains below all came from one sample that was sequenced in a study of blood T cell dynamics during melanoma immunotherapy. Sequencing used immunoSEQ multiplex PCR; TCRdb keeps in-frame clones, though not all of them. The data contain 4,000 to 4,500 clones, nearly 98% of them singletons. Time point defined: pre-treatment baseline. The sequencing here drew on effector memory CD8+ T cells from blood, taken from a patient treated with checkpoint blockade. These TCRs come from a human donor with melanoma.

The V gene is TRBV27, the J gene TRBJ2-7, with 7 nucleotides matching TRBD2. The CDR3 consists of 14 residues. CDR1 is MNHEY, CDR2 SMNVEV, per germline (reference sequence). Losses at the gene ends were 6 bases for V and 3 bases for J; bases not matched to a gene: 8. CDR3 DNA: TGTGCCAGCAGGTCGGGCGGGAGACTCTACGAGCAGTACTTC. This gives the protein CASRSGGRLYEQYF.

The chain couples TRBV19 to TRBJ1-1, with D possibly being TRBD1 (6 bases). In germline, CDR1 is LNHDA, CDR2 SQIVND (reference sequence). The length of the CDR3 is 14 residues. V was pared by 5 bases and J by 4 bases, with 14 bases between. The DNA for the CDR3 is TGTGCCAGTAGTGTCCGGACAGCCTTCACTGAAGCTTTCTTT. As protein: CASSVRTAFTEAFF.

This chain uses TRBV9 with TRBJ2-3; TRBD1 or TRBD2 may be the D gene (5 bases each). Deletions cut 1 base from V and 3 bases from J, with 12 bases between. This CDR3 has 15 amino acids. Germline values: CDR1 SGDLS, CDR2 YYNGEE. For the CDR3, the DNA is TGTGCCAGCAGCGTAAACGGGAAGGGGACAGATACGCAGTATTTT. Translation: CASSVNGKGTDTQYF.

The chain is built from TRBV10-2 and TRBJ2-4, with TRBD1 matching 11 bases. V lost 3 bases, J lost 9 bases, and 1 base stayed unmatched. CDR3 length: 13 amino acids. The germline CDR1 and CDR2 sequences are WSHSY and SAAADI. The CDR3 nucleotides are TGCGCCAGCAGTGAAGGGACAGGGGGCATTCAGTACTTC. It is translated as CASSEGTGGIQYF.

In this sample, this clone turned up once. The rearrangement links TRBV5-5 to TRBJ2-5; D is unresolved. Judging by the DNA end, TRBJ2-7 fits better; the J call may be wrong. The CDR3 totals 14 residues. Germline V gene data show CDR1 as SGHKS and CDR2 as YYEKEE (reference sequence). CDR3 in DNA: TGTGCCAGCAGCTTGGTCGCAGGACGATACGAGCAGTACTTC. Encoded protein: CASSLVAGRYEQYF.

The sample holds one count of this clone. The chain carries TRBV5-5 and TRBJ2-1; 8 bases agree with TRBD2. Germline trimming cut 0 bases from V and 3 bases from J; bases unmatched to any gene: 5. This CDR3 contains 16 residues. Germline V gene sequence: CDR1 SGHKS, CDR2 YYEKEE (reference sequence). This chain's CDR3 is CASSLGGLGIYNEQFF. The CDR3 region has the DNA TGTGCCAGCAGCTTGGGGGGACTAGGAATCTACAATGAGCAGTTCTTC.

The chain uses TRBV4-1 and TRBJ2-2; 9 bases fit TRBD1. The CDR3 length is 15 residues. Unmatched junction bases numbered 6, after V lost 3 bases and J lost 7 bases. Germline V gives CDR1 MGHRA, CDR2 YSYEKL. The CDR3 sequence: CASSQITGGGGELFF. The CDR3 DNA sequence: TGCGCCAGCAGCCAGATTACAGGGGGCGGCGGGGAGCTGTTTTTT.

This clone was recorded only once. The chain links TRBV4-1 to TRBJ1-2, with a tentative D call TRBD1 (5 bases). V dropped 0 bases and J dropped 4 bases, with 12 bases sitting between them. The CDR3 covers 15 residues. The germline V gene has CDR1 MGHRA and CDR2 YSYEKL. This chain's CDR3 is CASSQDRGGGYGYTF. CDR3 coding DNA: TGCGCCAGCAGCCAAGATAGGGGTGGGGGCTATGGCTACACCTTC.

The rearrangement joins TRBV7-8 to TRBJ2-1, with TRBD2 matching over 10 bases. Trimming removed 4 bases from V and 2 bases from J; junction bases left unmatched: 8. Germline lookup yields CDR1 SGHVS and CDR2 FQNEAQ. The CDR3 contains 17 residues. CDR3 sequence reads: CASSSNLAGVPYNEQFF. In DNA form, the CDR3 reads TGTGCCAGCAGCTCTAATCTAGCGGGAGTCCCCTACAATGAGCAGTTCTTC.

The chain has TRBV7-8 and TRBJ2-1, with TRBD2 matching 12 bases. V trimming: 4 bases; J trimming: 8 bases; junction bases outside the gene matches: 9. This CDR3 spans 16 amino acids. Germline lookup yields CDR1 SGHVS and CDR2 FQNEAQ. The CDR3 spells CASSWRLAGVSDEQFF. The CDR3 coding sequence is TGTGCCAGCAGCTGGAGACTAGCGGGAGTAAGCGATGAGCAGTTCTTC.

The chain employs TRBV21-1 and TRBJ1-1; the D segment call TRBD1 is taken from the table without a DNA check. TRBV21-1 is annotated as a pseudogene. This CDR3 has 17 residues. CDR3 nucleotide sequence: TGTGCCAGCAGCATTGAGGGGAACAGGGAAAGGGGCACTGAAGCTTTCTTT. Encoded protein: CASSIEGNRERGTEAFF.

This chain connects TRBV19 to TRBJ2-1; 9 nucleotides align to TRBD2. Trimming at V came to 8 bases and at J to 2 bases, leaving 7 bases not matched to a gene. Germline V lookup: CDR1 LNHDA, CDR2 SQIVND (reference sequence). The CDR3 is 15 amino acids. This CDR3 reads CASGNSGSAYNEQFF. CDR3 in DNA: TGTGCCAGTGGGAATAGCGGGAGTGCCTACAATGAGCAGTTCTTC. Variable domain in full (rest from reference TRBV19 and TRBJ2-1): DGGITQSPKYLFRKEGQNVTLSCEQNLNHDAMYWYRQDPGQGLRLIYYSQIVNDFQKGDIAEGYSVSREKKESFPLTVTSAQKNPTAFYLCASGNSGSAYNEQFFGPGTRLTVL.

The V and J genes are TRBV5-1 and TRBJ1-6, with D perhaps matching TRBD1 (5 bases). CDR3 length equals 13 residues. Trimming took off 2 bases at V and 5 bases at J, with 5 bases between the two ends. The germline CDR1 and CDR2 sequences are SGHRS and YFSETQ. The CDR3 is CASSLGDNSPLHF. CDR3 sequence (DNA): TGCGCCAGCAGCTTAGGGGATAATTCACCCCTCCACTTT.

J is TRBJ2-7 and V is TRBV2; D not certain. The CDR3 consists of 12 residues. The V gene lost 2 bases and the J gene lost 5 bases, with 7 bases spanning the gap. Germline loops: CDR1 SNHLY, CDR2 FYNNEI. DNA for the CDR3: TGTGCCAGCAGTGAATACAAGGACGAGCAGTACTTC. Its protein is CASSEYKDEQYF.

This rearrangement joins TRBV28 to TRBJ2-1; 7 nucleotides align to TRBD2. The germline V gene has CDR1 MDHEN and CDR2 SYDVKM. V lost 8 bases and J lost 7; bases outside the gene matches: 17. There are 16 residues in the CDR3. CDR3 loop: CASQREGEGTGNEQFF. The CDR3 DNA sequence: TGTGCCAGCCAACGCGAAGGGGAGGGGACTGGGAATGAGCAGTTCTTC. Full variable domain (missing parts from reference TRBV28 and TRBJ2-1): DVKVTQSSRYLVKRTGEKVFLECVQDMDHENMFWYRQDPGLGLRLIYFSYDVKMKEKGDIPEGYSVSREKKERFSLILESASTNQTSMYLCASQREGEGTGNEQFFGPGTRLTVL.

The chain employs TRBV19 and TRBJ2-2; perhaps D is TRBD1 or TRBD2 (5 bases each). V was shortened by 5 bases and J by 4 bases, with 11 bases between the two germline ends. The CDR3 consists of 14 residues. CDR1 and CDR2 from the germline V gene are LNHDA and SQIVND (reference sequence). CDR3 DNA sequence: TGTGCCAGTAGTGAGGGACGGCTCACCGGGGAGCTGTTTTTT. Protein product: CASSEGRLTGELFF.

The rearrangement joins TRBV11-2 to TRBJ2-7; D gene ambiguous. The V end lost 4 bases, the J end lost 0 bases, and 10 bases lay between the germline ends. Per germline, CDR1 SGHAT and CDR2 FQNNGV. The CDR3 length is 14 residues. The DNA for the CDR3 is TGTGCCAGCAGCTCCACACAGATCTCCTACGAGCAGTACTTC. Translating gives CASSSTQISYEQYF.

The rearrangement links TRBV28 to TRBJ2-5; 11 bases fit TRBD2. CDR3 length equals 14 residues. Trimming cost V 5 bases and J 5 bases; bases outside gene matches: 4. The germline V gene has CDR1 MDHEN and CDR2 SYDVKM. The chain's CDR3 is CASSRLAGRETQYF. DNA of the CDR3: TGTGCCAGCAGTAGACTAGCGGGAAGGGAGACCCAGTACTTC.

V and J are TRBV27 and TRBJ1-5; 7 positions agree with TRBD1. CDR1 is MNHEY and CDR2 is SMNVEV in the germline V gene (reference sequence). The J segment lost 1 base and the V segment lost 5 bases, leaving 5 bases of the junction unmatched. The CDR3 spans 15 residues. The DNA for the CDR3 is TGTGCCAGCAGTAGGGGGCCGAACAGCAATCAGCCCCAGCATTTT. It is translated as CASSRGPNSNQPQHF.

CDR3 coding DNA: TGCGCCAGCAGCCGCACTAGCGGCCCCTACGAGCAGTACTTC. Protein product: CASSRTSGPYEQYF. This chain joins TRBV5-1 and TRBJ2-7, with TRBD2 matching 8 bases. J was trimmed by 2 bases and V by 4 bases; bases with no gene match: 5. CDR1 is SGHRS and CDR2 is YFSETQ in the germline V gene. This CDR3 comprises 14 residues.

The gene calls are TRBV10-3 and TRBJ2-7; either TRBD1 or TRBD2 may supply D (7 bases each). The length of the CDR3 is 16 residues. V was trimmed by 6 bases and J by 0 bases, leaving 18 bases between them. The germline V gene has CDR1 ENHRY and CDR2 SYGVKD. CDR3 DNA sequence: TGTGCCATCAGGTCCAGGGGGGGGATTGGCTCCTACGAGCAGTACTTC. Residues: CAIRSRGGIGSYEQYF.

This chain joins TRBV7-9 and TRBJ1-1; no clear D gene. CDR1 and CDR2 (germline): SEHNR, FQNEAQ (reference sequence). V lost 4 bases to trimming and J lost 6 bases, with 9 bases between them. CDR3 length equals 12 residues. This CDR3 is CASSYMGSEAFF. DNA for the CDR3: TGTGCCAGCAGCTATATGGGATCTGAAGCTTTCTTT. Based on the CDR3 plus reference TRBV7-9 and TRBJ1-1, the full variable domain is DTGVSQNPRHKITKRGQNVTFRCDPISEHNRLYWYRQTLGQGPEFLTYFQNEAQLEKSRLLSDRFSAERPKGSFSTLEIQRTEQGDSAMYLCASSYMGSEAFFGQGTRLTVV.

The chain links TRBV28 to TRBJ1-5; D gene ambiguous. V was trimmed by 7 bases and J by 3 bases, leaving 13 bases between them. Germline-derived CDR1 and CDR2 are MDHEN and SYDVKM. This CDR3 region has 14 residues. As DNA, the CDR3 is TGTGCCAGCACCTGGCGGGGATACAATCAGCCCCAGCATTTT. The encoded protein is CASTWRGYNQPQHF.

This rearrangement joins TRBV27 to TRBJ2-5; the D gene is possibly TRBD2 (5 bases). The J call may be incorrect, as the DNA end agrees better with TRBJ2-7. Germline V CDR1 and CDR2: MNHEY, SMNVEV (reference sequence). The CDR3 length is 13 residues. The CDR3 DNA follows: TGTGCCAGCAGTTTGCGGGCGGACTACGAGCAGTACTTC. The encoded protein is CASSLRADYEQYF.

V gene TRBV9 combines with J gene TRBJ2-7; 7 bases line up with TRBD1. Germline V CDR1 and CDR2: SGDLS, YYNGEE. V lost 4 bases, J lost 4 bases, and 8 bases stayed unmatched. The CDR3 spans 14 residues. The CDR3: CASSPGQAIYEQYF. The CDR3 DNA sequence: TGTGCCAGCAGCCCTGGACAGGCCATTTACGAGCAGTACTTC.

V usage is TRBV7-8 and J usage is TRBJ2-3; D unresolved. V was trimmed by 2 bases and J by 0 bases, leaving 9 bases between them. Germline CDR1 reads SGHVS; CDR2 reads FQNEAQ. CDR3 length: 15 residues. CDR3 protein: CASSLFPLSTDTQYF. CDR3 coding DNA: TGTGCCAGCAGCTTATTCCCCTTAAGCACAGATACGCAGTATTTT. Based on the CDR3 plus reference TRBV7-8 and TRBJ2-3, the full variable domain is GAGVSQSPRYKVAKRGQDVALRCDPISGHVSLFWYQQALGQGPEFLTYFQNEAQLDKSGLPSDRFFAERPEGSVSTLKIQRTQQEDSAVYLCASSLFPLSTDTQYFGPGTRLTVL.

The J gene is TRBJ2-7, the V gene TRBV19; 9 nucleotides match TRBD1. Germline V lookup: CDR1 LNHDA, CDR2 SQIVND (reference sequence). CDR3 length: 14 amino acids. V trimming: 4 bases; J trimming: 2 bases; junction bases outside the gene matches: 3. As DNA, the CDR3 is TGTGCCAGTAGTAACCGGGACAGGGCCTACGAGCAGTACTTC. Residues: CASSNRDRAYEQYF. Based on the CDR3 plus reference TRBV19 and TRBJ2-7, the full variable domain is DGGITQSPKYLFRKEGQNVTLSCEQNLNHDAMYWYRQDPGQGLRLIYYSQIVNDFQKGDIAEGYSVSREKKESFPLTVTSAQKNPTAFYLCASSNRDRAYEQYFGPGTRLTVT.

The V gene is TRBV10-1, the J gene TRBJ1-1; 8 nucleotides agree with TRBD1. The CDR3 has 14 amino acids. The V gene end was trimmed by 1 base and the J gene end by 5 bases; junction bases not matched to a gene: 3. Germline V lookup: CDR1 WNHNN, CDR2 SYGVQD (reference sequence). CDR3 nucleotide sequence: TGCGCCAGCAGTGAGTACCGGACAGGGACTGAAGCTTTCTTT. Translation gives CASSEYRTGTEAFF.

This chain connects TRBV7-2 to TRBJ2-7; weak D call: TRBD2 (7 bases). Trimming removed 1 base at V and 3 bases at J, with 13 bases between. The germline V gene encodes CDR1 SGHTA and CDR2 FQGNSA. The CDR3 totals 15 residues. CDR3 DNA: TGTGCCAGCAGCTTAGAGGGGGACTACCGCTACGAGCAGTACTTC. Translating it yields CASSLEGDYRYEQYF.

The chain recombines TRBV29-1 with TRBJ1-2, with D perhaps TRBD1 (5 bases). Trimming stripped 6 bases from V and 6 bases from J, with 14 bases between. There are 12 residues in the CDR3. Germline loops: CDR1 SQVTM, CDR2 ANQGSEA. The CDR3, as DNA: TGCAGCGTCAAGCGGGGCCGGGATGGCTACACCTTC. Encoded protein: CSVKRGRDGYTF.